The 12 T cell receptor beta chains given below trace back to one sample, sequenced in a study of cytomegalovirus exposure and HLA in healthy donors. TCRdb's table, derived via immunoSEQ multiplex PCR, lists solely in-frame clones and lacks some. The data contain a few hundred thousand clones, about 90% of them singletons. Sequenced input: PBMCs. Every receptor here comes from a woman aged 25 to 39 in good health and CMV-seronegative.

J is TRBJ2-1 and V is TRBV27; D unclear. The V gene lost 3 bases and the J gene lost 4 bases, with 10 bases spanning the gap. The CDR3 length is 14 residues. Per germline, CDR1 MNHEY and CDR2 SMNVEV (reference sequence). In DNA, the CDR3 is TGTGCCAGCAGTTTCGAGAACCCTTACAATGAGCAGTTCTTC. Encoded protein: CASSFENPYNEQFF.

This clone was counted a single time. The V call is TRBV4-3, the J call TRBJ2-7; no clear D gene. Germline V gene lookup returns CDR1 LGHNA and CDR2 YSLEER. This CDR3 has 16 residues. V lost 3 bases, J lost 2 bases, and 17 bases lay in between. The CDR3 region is CASSQGQTDVAYEQYF. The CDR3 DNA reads TGCGCCAGCAGCCAGGGCCAGACGGATGTGGCCTACGAGCAGTACTTC.

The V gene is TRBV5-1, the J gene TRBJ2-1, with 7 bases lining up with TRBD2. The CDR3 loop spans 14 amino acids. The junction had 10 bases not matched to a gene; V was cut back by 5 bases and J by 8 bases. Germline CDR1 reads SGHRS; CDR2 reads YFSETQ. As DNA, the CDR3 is TGCGCCAGCAGGCAGAGCGGGACGGTCGATGAGCAGTTCTTC. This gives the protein CASRQSGTVDEQFF. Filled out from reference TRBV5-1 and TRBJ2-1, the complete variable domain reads KAGVTQTPRYLIKTRGQQVTLSCSPISGHRSVSWYQQTPGQGLQFLFEYFSETQRNKGNFPGRFSGRQFSNSRSEMNVSTLELGDSALYLCASRQSGTVDEQFFGPGTRLTVL.

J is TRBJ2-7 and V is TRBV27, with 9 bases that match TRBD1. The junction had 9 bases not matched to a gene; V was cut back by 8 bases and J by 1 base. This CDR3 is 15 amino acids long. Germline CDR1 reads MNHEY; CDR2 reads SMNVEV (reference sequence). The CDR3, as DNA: TGTGCCAGCTCCTTCGGACAGGGGAGTTCCTACGAGCAGTACTTC. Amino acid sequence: CASSFGQGSSYEQYF.

In nucleotides, the CDR3 is TGTGCCAGCGCGGGGGTCGGTCATAGCACAGATACGCAGTATTTT. As protein: CASAGVGHSTDTQYF. This chain links TRBV6-5 with TRBJ2-3; 7 nucleotides match TRBD2. The CDR3 runs 15 residues. The V gene's germline CDR1 is MNHEY and CDR2 SVGAGI. V lost 8 bases to trimming and J lost 0 bases; unmatched junction nucleotides: 8.

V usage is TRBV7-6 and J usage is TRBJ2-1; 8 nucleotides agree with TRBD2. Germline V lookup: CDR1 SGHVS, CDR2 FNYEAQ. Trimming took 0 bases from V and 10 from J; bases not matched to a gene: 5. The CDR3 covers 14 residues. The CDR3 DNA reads TGTGCCAGCAGCTTAGCTCATAGCGGGACCGAGCAGTTCTTC. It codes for CASSLAHSGTEQFF.

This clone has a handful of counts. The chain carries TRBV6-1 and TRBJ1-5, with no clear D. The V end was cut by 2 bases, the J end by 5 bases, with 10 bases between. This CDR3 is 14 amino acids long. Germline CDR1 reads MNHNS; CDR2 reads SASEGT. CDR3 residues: CASSEWAGDQPQHF. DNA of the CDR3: TGTGCCAGCAGTGAATGGGCGGGAGATCAGCCCCAGCATTTT.

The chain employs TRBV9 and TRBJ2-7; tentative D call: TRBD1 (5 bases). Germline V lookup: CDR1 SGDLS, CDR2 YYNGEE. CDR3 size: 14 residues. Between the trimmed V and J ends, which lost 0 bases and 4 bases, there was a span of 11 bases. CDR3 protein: CASSVGQGLYEQYF. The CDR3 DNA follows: TGTGCCAGCAGCGTAGGGCAGGGATTATACGAGCAGTACTTC. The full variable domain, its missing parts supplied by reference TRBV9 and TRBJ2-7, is DSGVTQTPKHLITATGQRVTLRCSPRSGDLSVYWYQQSLDQGLQFLIQYYNGEERAKGNILERFSAQQFPDLHSELNLSSLELGDSALYFCASSVGQGLYEQYFGPGTRLTVT.

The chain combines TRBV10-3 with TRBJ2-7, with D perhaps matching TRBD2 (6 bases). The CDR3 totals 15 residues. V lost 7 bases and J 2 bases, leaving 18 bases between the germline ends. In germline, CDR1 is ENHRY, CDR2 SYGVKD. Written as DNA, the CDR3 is TGTGCCATCACCCCCGAGAGGCGGGGAACCTACGAGCAGTACTTC. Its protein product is CAITPERRGTYEQYF.

The CDR3 sequence: CASSKTGTAASYEQYF. CDR3 bases: TGTGCCAGCAGCAAAACCGGGACTGCAGCCTCCTACGAGCAGTACTTC. This sequence joins TRBV28 and TRBJ2-7; D perhaps matches TRBD2 (6 bases). This CDR3 region has 16 residues. V was clipped by 6 bases and J by 0 bases, with 18 bases between them. CDR1 is MDHEN and CDR2 is SYDVKM in the germline V gene.

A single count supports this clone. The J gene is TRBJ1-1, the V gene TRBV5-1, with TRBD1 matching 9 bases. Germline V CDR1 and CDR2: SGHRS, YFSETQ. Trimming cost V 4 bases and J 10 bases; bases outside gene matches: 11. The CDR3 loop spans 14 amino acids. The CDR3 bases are TGCGCCAGCAGCCAGGGGGGACAGGGAGTGTCAGCTTTCTTT. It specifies CASSQGGQGVSAFF.

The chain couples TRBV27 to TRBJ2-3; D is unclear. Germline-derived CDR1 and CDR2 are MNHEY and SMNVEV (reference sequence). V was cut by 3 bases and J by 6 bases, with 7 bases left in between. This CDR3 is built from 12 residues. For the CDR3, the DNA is TGTGCCAGCAGTTTTCCTGGGGATACGCAGTATTTT. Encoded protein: CASSFPGDTQYF.